This TCR beta chain emerged from a study of molecular identifiers for immune sequencing clone quantification. Bulk TCR libraries used previously described methods and listed TCR primers. TCRdb processed the PCR reads anew with MiXCR; each CDR3 protein has one entry. Altogether more than 250,000 distinct CDR3 sequences are present, 20% to 25% being singletons, with the ten largest covering roughly 0.86%. This clonotype was recorded many times. The sequence derives from a human donor in good health. Some libraries in this study had Jurkat cell RNA spiked in. Material for sequencing was naive CD8+ T cells from blood, with Jurkat cell RNA spiked in. The subset here: FACS-sorted CD8+CD4-CCR7+CD45RA+ naive T cells.

CDR3 sequence: CASRVSGASADTQYF. As DNA, the CDR3 is TGTGCCAGCAGGGTGTCAGGGGCGTCCGCAGATACGCAGTATTTT. This rearrangement joins TRBV6-4 to TRBJ2-3, with D perhaps TRBD1 (6 bases). Trimming removed 6 bases at V and 4 bases at J, with 17 bases between. Germline CDR1 is MRHNA and CDR2 is SNTAGT. The length of the CDR3 is 15 residues.